The TCR beta chain under discussion was sequenced for a study of blood T cell repertoires in COVID-19. Study-wide background: Nucleic acid was either cDNA or gDNA, and it came from T cells, B-cell-depleted T cells, or PBMCs.

Authors' processing steps: Reference gene primer amplification gave nucleated cell count estimates. The table came from immunoSEQ multiplex PCR; TCRdb's copy has only in-frame clones and leaves some out. The V and J calls and clone size come from that table; D and trimming were worked out from the DNA. The sample has 240,000 or so clones, over 70% seen once. Germline assignment: CDR1 WNHNN and CDR2 SYGVQD (reference sequence). The CDR3 totals 14 residues. Of note for this clone: One end of the junction does not line up with germline, which may come from a read error.

The rearrangement joins TRBV10-1 to TRBJ2-3; D is possibly TRBD2 (6 bases). Sequenced material: peripheral blood. This receptor was identified in a woman aged 80 or older with acute or convalescent COVID-19. The CDR3 sequence is CASSDGGSKDTQYF. The CDR3 coding sequence is TGCGCCAGCAGTGACGGAGGGAGCAAAGATACGCAGTATTTT.